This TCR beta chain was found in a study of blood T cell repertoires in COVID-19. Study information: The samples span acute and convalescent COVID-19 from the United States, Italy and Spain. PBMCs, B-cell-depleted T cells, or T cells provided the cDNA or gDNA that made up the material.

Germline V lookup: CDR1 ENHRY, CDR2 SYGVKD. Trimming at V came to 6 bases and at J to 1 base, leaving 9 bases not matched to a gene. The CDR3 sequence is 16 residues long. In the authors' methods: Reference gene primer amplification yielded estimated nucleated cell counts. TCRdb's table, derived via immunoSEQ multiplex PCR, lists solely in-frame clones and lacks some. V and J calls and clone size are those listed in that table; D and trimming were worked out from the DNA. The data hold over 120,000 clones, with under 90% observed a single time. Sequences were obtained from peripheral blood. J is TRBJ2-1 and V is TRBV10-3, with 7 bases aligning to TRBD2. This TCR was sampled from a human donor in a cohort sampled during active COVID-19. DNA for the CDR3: TGTGCCATCAGGGCTAGCGGAGCAAATTCCTACAATGAGCAGTTCTTC. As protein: CAIRASGANSYNEQFF.